These 23 T cell receptor beta chains came from one sample sequenced in a study of T cells in tumors after PD-1 blockade (dated by TCRdb to the late 2010s). Library preparation used the immunoSEQ multiplex PCR assay. TCRdb provides this immuneACCESS table in a form limited to in-frame rearrangements. Some clones are lacking; in checked studies, under half of them reflect an unresolved V gene, and why the rest are absent is not known. The sample table shows fewer than 50,000 clones, and over 70% are seen once. The ten biggest clones cover about 4% of the sample. Interpreted using the paper, the time point label stands for: before anti-PD-1 therapy. This specimen was PBMCs, taken before anti-PD-1 treatment. The receptors come from a human donor with basal cell carcinoma.

The J gene is TRBJ2-7, the V gene TRBV15; TRBD2 agrees at 10 bases. Germline CDR1 is LNHNV and CDR2 is YYDKDF (reference sequence). Trimming at V came to 1 base and at J to 0 bases, leaving 6 bases not matched to a gene. The length of the CDR3 is 17 residues. The CDR3, as DNA: TGTGCCACCAGCAGAGGAGAAGCGGGGGGGAGCTCCTACGAGCAGTACTTC. It specifies CATSRGEAGGSSYEQYF.

The V gene is TRBV3-1 (or the pseudogene TRBV3-2), the J gene TRBJ2-5; possibly TRBD2 for D (6 bases). The V gene lost 1 base and the J gene lost 5 bases, with 11 bases spanning the gap. Germline CDR1 reads LGHDT; CDR2 reads YNNKEL (reference sequence). CDR3 length equals 14 residues. CDR3 sequence (DNA): TGTGCCAGCAGCCAAGCGGGGGTCTCGGAGACCCAGTACTTC. Amino acids: CASSQAGVSETQYF.

The chain joins TRBV5-1 to TRBJ1-1; possibly TRBD1 for D (6 bases). The V end was cut by 0 bases, the J end by 3 bases, with 15 bases between. This CDR3 spans 16 amino acids. Germline values: CDR1 SGHRS, CDR2 YFSETQ. CDR3 nucleotide sequence: TGCGCCAGCAGCTTGGACAGGGTGGGAGGGTACACTGAAGCTTTCTTT. This gives the protein CASSLDRVGGYTEAFF.

The J gene is TRBJ1-1, the V gene TRBV5-1; 8 positions agree with TRBD1. From germline, CDR1 is SGHRS and CDR2 YFSETQ. The CDR3 runs to 17 residues. Trimming took 3 bases from V and 0 from J; bases not matched to a gene: 10. CDR3 in amino acids: CASSSRTGRYMNTEAFF. Written as DNA, the CDR3 is TGCGCCAGCAGCTCAAGGACAGGGAGATACATGAACACTGAAGCTTTCTTT.

The chain uses TRBV19 and TRBJ2-5; maybe TRBD1 (5 bases). The CDR3 totals 15 residues. Germline loops: CDR1 LNHDA, CDR2 SQIVND (reference sequence). V lost 3 bases and J lost 1, with 12 bases in between. The CDR3 region is CASSISPGPQETQYF. The DNA for the CDR3 is TGTGCCAGTAGTATCTCGCCAGGGCCCCAAGAGACCCAGTACTTC.

The chain links TRBV4-1 to TRBJ2-7, with TRBD1 as a possible D gene (5 bases). The CDR3 is 17 amino acids. The V and J ends lost 0 bases and 3 bases respectively, with 18 bases between them. CDR1 is MGHRA and CDR2 is YSYEKL in the germline V gene. CDR3 loop: CASSQEGVADNLYEQYF. CDR3 in DNA: TGCGCCAGCAGCCAAGAAGGGGTAGCAGACAACCTCTACGAGCAGTACTTC.

The V gene is TRBV6-5, the J gene TRBJ1-2; D is unresolved. Trimming shortened V by 1 base and J by 6 bases, and 15 bases separated the two germline ends. The CDR3 totals 15 residues. CDR1 is MNHEY, CDR2 SVGAGI, per germline. CDR3 DNA sequence: TGTGCCAGCAGTTACTATACGGACCTACGGGATGGCTACACCTTC. Translated: CASSYYTDLRDGYTF.

The chain links TRBV19 to TRBJ2-7, with TRBD1 matching 12 bases. Unmatched junction bases numbered 6, after V lost 5 bases and J lost 4 bases. This CDR3 comprises 15 residues. The germline gives CDR1 LNHDA, CDR2 SQIVND (reference sequence). The CDR3 reads CASSYLGQGAYEQYF. The CDR3 coding sequence is TGTGCCAGTAGTTACCTGGGACAGGGGGCGTACGAGCAGTACTTC.

This chain joins TRBV11-3 and TRBJ1-1; weak D call: TRBD1 (6 bases). Per germline, CDR1 SGHNT and CDR2 YENEEA. Trimming left V 4 bases short and J 1 base short, with 10 bases between. The length of the CDR3 is 14 residues. CDR3 protein: CASSSQGTNTEAFF. For the CDR3, the DNA is TGTGCCAGCAGCTCACAGGGTACGAACACTGAAGCTTTCTTT.

This sequence joins TRBV7-2 and TRBJ2-3, with TRBD1 as a possible D gene (5 bases). Germline CDR1 is SGHTA and CDR2 is FQGNSA. Trimming pared 2 bases from V and 8 bases from J, leaving 17 bases between. The CDR3 has 15 amino acids. The CDR3 region is CASSLWGFSDGTQYF. The CDR3 DNA is TGTGCCAGCAGCTTATGGGGCTTCTCAGATGGTACGCAGTATTTT.

V usage is TRBV4-2 and J usage is TRBJ1-2, with 9 bases identical to TRBD1. Germline CDR1 and CDR2: LGHNA and YNFKEQ. The V gene end was trimmed by 0 bases and the J gene end by 4 bases; junction bases not matched to a gene: 9. CDR3 length: 17 amino acids. The CDR3 sequence: CASSQDPGQGISYGYTF. In DNA, the CDR3 is TGTGCCAGCAGCCAAGATCCGGGACAGGGTATCTCCTATGGCTACACCTTC.

This rearrangement joins TRBV3-1 (or the pseudogene TRBV3-2) to TRBJ2-2; D gene unclear. Trimming removed 1 base at V and 8 bases at J, with 11 bases between. This CDR3 comprises 14 residues. CDR1 is LGHDT and CDR2 is YNNKEL in the germline V gene (reference sequence). The CDR3 coding sequence is TGTGCCAGCAGCCAAGCCCCGAGAACGGGGGAGCTGTTTTTT. Translation gives CASSQAPRTGELFF.

J is TRBJ1-2 and V is TRBV12-3 or TRBV12-4; D is uncertain. V gave up 4 bases and J gave up 7 bases, with 13 bases separating them. The CDR3 loop spans 13 amino acids. The DNA for the CDR3 is TGTGCCAGCAGTTCCGACGGCCGCTCTGGCTACACCTTC. Its protein is CASSSDGRSGYTF.

This chain connects TRBV15 to TRBJ1-4, with D unclear. With 6 bases removed from V and 5 bases from J, the gap between germline ends came to 13 bases. CDR3 length: 14 residues. Germline V gene lookup returns CDR1 LNHNV and CDR2 YYDKDF (reference sequence). The CDR3 here is CATRSQFLNEKLFF. For the CDR3, the DNA is TGTGCCACCAGATCCCAGTTCCTAAATGAAAAACTGTTTTTT.

The chain has TRBV2 and TRBJ2-3; TRBD2 aligns across 9 bases. The CDR3 spans 18 residues. J lost 0 bases, V lost 0 bases, and 7 bases had no gene match. The germline V gene has CDR1 SNHLY and CDR2 FYNNEI. The CDR3 coding sequence is TGTGCCAGCAGTGAAGCGGGCCTAGCGGGGCCTAGCACAGATACGCAGTATTTT. This codes for CASSEAGLAGPSTDTQYF.

The chain couples TRBV12-3 or TRBV12-4 to TRBJ1-2; D perhaps matches TRBD1 (5 bases). Trimming removed 2 bases from V and 6 bases from J, with 10 bases in between. This CDR3 has 13 amino acids. DNA of the CDR3: TGTGCCAGCAGTTTATTAAGAGGGGATGGCTACACCTTC. This sequence encodes CASSLLRGDGYTF.

The J gene is TRBJ2-2, the V gene TRBV11-3, with 12 bases aligning to TRBD2. Germline CDR1 is SGHNT and CDR2 is YENEEA. The CDR3 runs to 19 residues. V lost 1 base to trimming and J lost 2 bases; unmatched junction nucleotides: 8. DNA for the CDR3: TGTGCCAGCAGCTTAGCCGTACTAGCGGGGGGCCCTAACACCGGGGAGCTGTTTTTT. This codes for CASSLAVLAGGPNTGELFF.

This chain joins TRBV6-4 and TRBJ2-3; 12 bases fit TRBD2. Germline loops: CDR1 MRHNA, CDR2 SNTAGT. The trim removed 4 bases at V and 1 base at J, leaving 0 bases unmatched. This CDR3 has 15 residues. CDR3 nucleotides: TGTGCCAGCAGTGGACTAGCGGGGGGCACAGATACGCAGTATTTT. Amino acid sequence: CASSGLAGGTDTQYF.

The table lists this clone with a few counts. The J gene is TRBJ1-6, the V gene TRBV6-4; maybe TRBD1 (5 bases). CDR3 length equals 14 residues. V lost 3 bases and J 10 bases, leaving 13 bases between the germline ends. CDR1 and CDR2 from the germline V gene are MRHNA and SNTAGT. CDR3 region: CASSDSDRGSPLHF. In DNA, the CDR3 is TGTGCCAGCAGTGATTCTGACAGAGGCTCACCCCTCCACTTT.

This clone has only a few counts. The chain is built from TRBV19 and TRBJ2-3; D gene ambiguous. Germline CDR1 reads LNHDA; CDR2 reads SQIVND (reference sequence). The CDR3 extends over 14 amino acids. With 3 bases removed from V and 4 bases from J, the gap between germline ends came to 11 bases. The CDR3 DNA is TGTGCCAGTAGTATCAATCTTCCCCCAGATACGCAGTATTTT. Translating gives CASSINLPPDTQYF. The full variable domain, rest sourced from reference TRBV19 and TRBJ2-3, is DGGITQSPKYLFRKEGQNVTLSCEQNLNHDAMYWYRQDPGQGLRLIYYSQIVNDFQKGDIAEGYSVSREKKESFPLTVTSAQKNPTAFYLCASSINLPPDTQYFGPGTRLTVL.

The CDR3 region has the DNA TGTGCCAGTAGTATGGGGCTTTCCACTGAAGCTTTCTTT. Residues: CASSMGLSTEAFF. J is TRBJ1-1 and V is TRBV19; TRBD1 is a possible D gene (5 bases). The V gene lost 3 bases and the J gene lost 4 bases, with 9 bases spanning the gap. The CDR3 has 13 residues. CDR1 and CDR2 from the germline V gene are LNHDA and SQIVND (reference sequence).

V and J are TRBV6-1 and TRBJ2-7; D remains unclear. The CDR3 runs 16 residues. The germline V gene encodes CDR1 MNHNS and CDR2 SASEGT. The V gene lost 3 bases and the J gene lost 0 bases, with 15 bases spanning the gap. Here the CDR3 reads CASSEVVEVRSYEQYF. The CDR3 DNA sequence: TGTGCCAGCAGTGAGGTTGTAGAGGTTCGCTCCTACGAGCAGTACTTC.

The chain carries TRBV29-1 and TRBJ2-3; 11 nucleotides match TRBD2. Germline-derived CDR1 and CDR2 are SQVTM and ANQGSEA. This CDR3 spans 18 amino acids. After removal of 5 bases from V and 0 bases from J, the junction contained 13 bases not matched to a gene. The CDR3 here is CSVRDSSGGPTSTDTQYF. The CDR3 DNA is TGCAGCGTTCGTGATTCTAGCGGGGGGCCCACTAGCACAGATACGCAGTATTTT.